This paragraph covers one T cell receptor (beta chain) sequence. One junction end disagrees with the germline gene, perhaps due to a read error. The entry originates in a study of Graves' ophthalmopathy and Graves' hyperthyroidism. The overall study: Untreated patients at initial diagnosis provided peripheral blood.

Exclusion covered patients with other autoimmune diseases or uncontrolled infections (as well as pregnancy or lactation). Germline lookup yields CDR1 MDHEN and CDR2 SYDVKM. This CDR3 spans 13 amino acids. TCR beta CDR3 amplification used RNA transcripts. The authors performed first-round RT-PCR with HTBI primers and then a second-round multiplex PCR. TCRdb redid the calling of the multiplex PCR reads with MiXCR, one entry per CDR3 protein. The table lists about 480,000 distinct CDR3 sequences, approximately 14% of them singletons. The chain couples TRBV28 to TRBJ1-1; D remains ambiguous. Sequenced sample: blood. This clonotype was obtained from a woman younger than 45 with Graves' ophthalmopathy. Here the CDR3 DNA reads TGTTCCAGCAGTTTGATCCCGAACACTGAAGCTTTCTTT. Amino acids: CSSSLIPNTEAFF.